This TCR beta chain is drawn from a study of CD8 T cells in Susac syndrome. TCR beta sequences were obtained from blood CD8+ and CD4+ T cells. The CD8+ and CD4+ T cells were negatively isolated, with the TEMRA cells enriched by FACS. Trimming left V 5 bases short and J 5 bases short, with 7 bases between. CDR1 and CDR2 (germline): SGHDN, FVKESK. This CDR3 comprises 11 residues. When the RNA was reverse transcribed, random hexamers were used with an input of about 0.45 to 1 ug. Across 54 Vbeta and 13 Jbeta, immunoSEQ multiplex PCR amplified TCR beta CDR3. TCRdb called the immunoSEQ multiplex PCR reads again in MiXCR, with one record for every CDR3 protein. Here the sample spans a few hundred thousand distinct CDR3 sequences, roughly 96% being singletons.

The genes are TRBV14 and TRBJ2-7; D call uncertain. The receptor comes from a human donor with multiple sclerosis. The sample taken for sequencing was CD4+ T cells from PBMCs. The CDR3 loop is CASSSRHEQYF. In DNA, the CDR3 is TGTGCCAGCAGCTCCCGCCACGAGCAGTACTTC.